This TCR beta chain came from a study of graft-versus-host responses after intestinal transplantation. The CDR3 consists of 14 residues. Per the germline V gene, CDR1 is SNHLY and CDR2 is FYNNEI. The J segment lost 4 bases and the V segment lost 4 bases, leaving 7 bases of the junction unmatched. Study-level results: The authors found GvH clones in recipient marrow, some appearing first in ileum or blood. The highest levels of circulating GvH clones went along with early declines in HvG clones after transplant.

Of note for this clone: Its antigen remains unidentified.

The assay was immunoSEQ multiplex PCR, and TCRdb's table has in-frame clones only and misses some. The sample has tens of thousands of clones, 75% to 95% seen once. This TCR derives from a human patient who received an intestinal transplant, so some T cells may come from the graft donor. Sequencing used PBMCs, obtained 524 days after transplant. This chain joins TRBV2 and TRBJ2-7; 7 bases are a match to TRBD2. The CDR3 DNA sequence: TGTGCCAGCAGTGTAGGCGGGAGTGGATACGAGCAGTACTTC. This gives the protein CASSVGGSGYEQYF.